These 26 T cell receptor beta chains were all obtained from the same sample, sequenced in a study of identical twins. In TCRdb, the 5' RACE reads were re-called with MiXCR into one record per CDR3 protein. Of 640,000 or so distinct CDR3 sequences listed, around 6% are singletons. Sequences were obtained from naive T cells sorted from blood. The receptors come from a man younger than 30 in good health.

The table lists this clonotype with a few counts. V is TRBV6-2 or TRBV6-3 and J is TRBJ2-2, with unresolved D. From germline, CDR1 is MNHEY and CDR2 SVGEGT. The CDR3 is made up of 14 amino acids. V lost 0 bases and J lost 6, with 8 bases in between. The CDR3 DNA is TGTGCCAGCAGTTACTCGAACCTAGCCGGGGAGCTGTTTTTT. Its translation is CASSYSNLAGELFF.

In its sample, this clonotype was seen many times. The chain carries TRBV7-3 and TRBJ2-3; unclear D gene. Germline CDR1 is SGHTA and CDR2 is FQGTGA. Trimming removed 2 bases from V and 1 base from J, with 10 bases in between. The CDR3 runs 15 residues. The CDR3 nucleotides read TGTGCCAGCAGCTTATGGCAGTTTGGCACAGATACGCAGTATTTT. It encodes CASSLWQFGTDTQYF.

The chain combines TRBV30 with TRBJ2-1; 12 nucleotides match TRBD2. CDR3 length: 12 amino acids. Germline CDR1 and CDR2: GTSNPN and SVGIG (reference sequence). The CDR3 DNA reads TGTGCTATGACTAGCGGGAGCAATGAGCAGTTCTTC. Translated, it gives CAMTSGSNEQFF. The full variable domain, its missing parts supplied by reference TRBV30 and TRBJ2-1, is SQTIHQWPATLVQPVGSPLSLECTVEGTSNPNLYWYRQAAGRGLQLLFYSVGIGQISSEVPQNLSASRPQDRQFILSSKKLLLSDSGFYLCAMTSGSNEQFFGPGTRLTVL.

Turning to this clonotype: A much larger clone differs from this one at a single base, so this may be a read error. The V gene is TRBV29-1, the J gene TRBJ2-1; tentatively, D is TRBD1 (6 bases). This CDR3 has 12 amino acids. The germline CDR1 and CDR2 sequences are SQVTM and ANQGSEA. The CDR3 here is CSALTGTAGQLF. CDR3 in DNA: TGCAGCGCCCTAACAGGGACGGCAGGGCAGCTCTTC.

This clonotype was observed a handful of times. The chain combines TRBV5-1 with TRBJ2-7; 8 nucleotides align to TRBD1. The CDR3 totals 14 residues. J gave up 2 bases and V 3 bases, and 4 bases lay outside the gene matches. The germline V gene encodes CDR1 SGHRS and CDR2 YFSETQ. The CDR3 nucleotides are TGCGCCAGCAGCTCGCAGGGGGCCACCTACGAGCAGTACTTC. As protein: CASSSQGATYEQYF. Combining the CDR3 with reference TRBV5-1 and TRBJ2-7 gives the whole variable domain KAGVTQTPRYLIKTRGQQVTLSCSPISGHRSVSWYQQTPGQGLQFLFEYFSETQRNKGNFPGRFSGRQFSNSRSEMNVSTLELGDSALYLCASSSQGATYEQYFGPGTRLTVT.

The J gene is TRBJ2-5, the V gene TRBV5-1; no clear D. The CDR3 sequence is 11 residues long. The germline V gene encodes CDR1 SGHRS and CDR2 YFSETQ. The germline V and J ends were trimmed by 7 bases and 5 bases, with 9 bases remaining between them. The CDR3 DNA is TGCGCCAGCGCTATAGGGGAGACCCAGTACTTC. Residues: CASAIGETQYF.

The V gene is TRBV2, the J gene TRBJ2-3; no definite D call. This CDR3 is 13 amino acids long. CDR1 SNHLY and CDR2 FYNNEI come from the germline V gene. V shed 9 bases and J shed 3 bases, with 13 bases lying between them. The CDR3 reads CASAWVNTDTQYF. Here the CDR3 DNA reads TGTGCCAGTGCTTGGGTGAATACAGATACGCAGTATTTT.

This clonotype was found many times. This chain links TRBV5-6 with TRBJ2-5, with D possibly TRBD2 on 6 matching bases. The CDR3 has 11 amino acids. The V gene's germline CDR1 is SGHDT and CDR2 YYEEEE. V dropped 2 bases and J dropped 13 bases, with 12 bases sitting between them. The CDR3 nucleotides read TGTGCCAGCAGCTTAGGCGGGAAACCGTACTTC. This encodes CASSLGGKPYF.

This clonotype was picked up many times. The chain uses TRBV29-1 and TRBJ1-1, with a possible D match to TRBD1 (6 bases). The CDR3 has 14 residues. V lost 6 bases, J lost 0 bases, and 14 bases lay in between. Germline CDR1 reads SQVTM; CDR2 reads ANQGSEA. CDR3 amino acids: CSVATGPVNTEAFF. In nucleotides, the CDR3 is TGCAGCGTAGCTACAGGGCCGGTGAACACTGAAGCTTTCTTT.

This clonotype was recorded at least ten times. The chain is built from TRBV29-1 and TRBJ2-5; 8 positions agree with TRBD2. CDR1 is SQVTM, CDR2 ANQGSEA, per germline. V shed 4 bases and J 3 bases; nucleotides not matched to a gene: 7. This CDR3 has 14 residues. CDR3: CSVVTTGGEETQYF. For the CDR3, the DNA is TGCAGCGTTGTAACAACGGGAGGGGAAGAGACCCAGTACTTC.

The CDR3 DNA is TGTGCCAGCAGCAATACGGATGGCTACACCTTC. This codes for CASSNTDGYTF. V usage is TRBV12-3 or TRBV12-4 and J usage is TRBJ1-2, with no clear D. The CDR3 extends over 11 amino acids. Trimming pared 6 bases from V and 6 bases from J, leaving 8 bases between.

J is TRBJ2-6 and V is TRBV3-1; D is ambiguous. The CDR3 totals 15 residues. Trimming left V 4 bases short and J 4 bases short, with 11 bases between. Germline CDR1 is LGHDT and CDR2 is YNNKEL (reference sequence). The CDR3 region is CASSLRNSGANVLTF. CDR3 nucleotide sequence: TGTGCCAGCAGCCTAAGGAATTCGGGGGCCAACGTCCTGACTTTC.

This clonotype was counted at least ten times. As DNA, the CDR3 is TGCAGTGCTAGTAGACTAGCGGGGATCGAGCAGTACTTC. Protein product: CSASRLAGIEQYF. V and J are TRBV20-1 and TRBJ2-7; 11 bases match TRBD2. The CDR3 covers 13 residues. Germline V gives CDR1 DFQATT, CDR2 SNEGSKA (reference sequence). The V segment lost 3 bases and the J segment 6 bases; nucleotides outside the gene matches: 4.

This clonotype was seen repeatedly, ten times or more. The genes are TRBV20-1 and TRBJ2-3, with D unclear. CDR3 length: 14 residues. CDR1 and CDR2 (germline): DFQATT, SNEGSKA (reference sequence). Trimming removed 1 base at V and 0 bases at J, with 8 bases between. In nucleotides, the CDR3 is TGCAGTGCTAGAGGTTGGGCTAGCACAGATACGCAGTATTTT. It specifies CSARGWASTDTQYF.

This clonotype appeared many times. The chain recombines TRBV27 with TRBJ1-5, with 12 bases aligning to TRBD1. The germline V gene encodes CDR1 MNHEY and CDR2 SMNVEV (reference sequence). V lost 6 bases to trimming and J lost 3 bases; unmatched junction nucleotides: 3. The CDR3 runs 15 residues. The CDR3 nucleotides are TGTGCCAGCAGGGGACAGGGGGCAAACAATCAGCCCCAGCATTTT. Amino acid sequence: CASRGQGANNQPQHF.

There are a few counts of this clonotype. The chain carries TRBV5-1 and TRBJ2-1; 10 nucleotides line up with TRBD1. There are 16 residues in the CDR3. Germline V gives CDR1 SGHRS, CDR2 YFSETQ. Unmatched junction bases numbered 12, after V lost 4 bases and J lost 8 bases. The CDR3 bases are TGCGCCAGCAGCGGCTCCGGGACAGGGGTTCGCTATGAGCAGTTCTTC. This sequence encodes CASSGSGTGVRYEQFF.

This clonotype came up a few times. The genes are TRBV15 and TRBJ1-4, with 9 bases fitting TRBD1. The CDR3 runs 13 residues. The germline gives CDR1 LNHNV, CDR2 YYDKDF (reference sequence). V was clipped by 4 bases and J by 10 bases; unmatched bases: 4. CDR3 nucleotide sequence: TGTGCCACCAGCACCGTACAGGGGGCAAAACTGTTTTTT. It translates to CATSTVQGAKLFF. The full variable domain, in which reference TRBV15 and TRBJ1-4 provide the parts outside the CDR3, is DAMVIQNPRYQVTQFGKPVTLSCSQTLNHNVMYWYQQKSSQAPKLLFHYYDKDFNNEADTPDNFQSRRPNTSFCFLDIRSPGLGDTAMYLCATSTVQGAKLFFGSGTQLSVL.

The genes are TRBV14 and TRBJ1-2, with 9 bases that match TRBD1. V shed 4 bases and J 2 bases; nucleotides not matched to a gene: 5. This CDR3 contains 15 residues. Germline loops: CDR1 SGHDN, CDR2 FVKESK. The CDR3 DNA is TGTGCCAGCAGCCTGACAGGGGGTGCGAACTATGGCTACACCTTC. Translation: CASSLTGGANYGYTF. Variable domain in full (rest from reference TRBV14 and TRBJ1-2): EAGVTQFPSHSVIEKGQTVTLRCDPISGHDNLYWYRRVMGKEIKFLLHFVKESKQDESGMPNNRFLAERTGGTYSTLKVQPAELEDSGVYFCASSLTGGANYGYTFGSGTRLTVV.

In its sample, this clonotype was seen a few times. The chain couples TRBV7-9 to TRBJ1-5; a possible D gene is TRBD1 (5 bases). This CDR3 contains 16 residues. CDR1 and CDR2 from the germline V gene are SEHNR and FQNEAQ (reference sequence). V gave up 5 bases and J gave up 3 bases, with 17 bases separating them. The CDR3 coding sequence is TGTGCCAGCAGCCAAACTTCCGGGACCCTCAATCAGCCCCAGCATTTT. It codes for CASSQTSGTLNQPQHF.

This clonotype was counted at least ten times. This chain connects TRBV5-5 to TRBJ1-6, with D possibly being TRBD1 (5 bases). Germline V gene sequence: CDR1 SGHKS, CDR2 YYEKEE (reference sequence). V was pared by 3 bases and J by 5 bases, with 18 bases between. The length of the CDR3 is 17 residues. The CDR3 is CASSSFGTGDNNSPLHF. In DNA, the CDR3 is TGTGCCAGCAGCTCCTTTGGTACGGGGGATAATAATTCACCCCTCCACTTT. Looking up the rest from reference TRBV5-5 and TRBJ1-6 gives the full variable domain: DAGVTQSPTHLIKTRGQQVTLRCSPISGHKSVSWYQQVLGQGPQFIFQYYEKEERGRGNFPDRFSARQFPNYSSELNVNALLLGDSALYLCASSSFGTGDNNSPLHFGNGTRLTVT.

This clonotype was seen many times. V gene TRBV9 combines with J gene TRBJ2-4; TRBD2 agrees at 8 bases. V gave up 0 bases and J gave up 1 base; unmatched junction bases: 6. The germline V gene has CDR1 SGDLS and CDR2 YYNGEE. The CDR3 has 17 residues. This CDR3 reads CASSVASGSGAKNIQYF. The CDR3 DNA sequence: TGTGCCAGCAGCGTAGCCAGCGGGAGTGGGGCCAAAAACATTCAGTACTTC.

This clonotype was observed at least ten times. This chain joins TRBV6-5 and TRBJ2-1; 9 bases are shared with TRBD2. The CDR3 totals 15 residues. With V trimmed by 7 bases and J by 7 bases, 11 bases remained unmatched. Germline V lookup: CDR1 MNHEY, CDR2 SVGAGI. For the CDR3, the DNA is TGTGCCAGCACTTCTTTAGCGGGAGTACGGAATGAGCAGTTCTTC. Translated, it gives CASTSLAGVRNEQFF.

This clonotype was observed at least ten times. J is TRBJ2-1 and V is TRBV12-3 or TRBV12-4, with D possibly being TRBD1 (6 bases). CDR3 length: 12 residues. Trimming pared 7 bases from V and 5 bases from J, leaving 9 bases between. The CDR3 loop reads CASTRQDNEQFF. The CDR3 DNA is TGTGCCAGCACCAGACAGGACAATGAGCAGTTCTTC.

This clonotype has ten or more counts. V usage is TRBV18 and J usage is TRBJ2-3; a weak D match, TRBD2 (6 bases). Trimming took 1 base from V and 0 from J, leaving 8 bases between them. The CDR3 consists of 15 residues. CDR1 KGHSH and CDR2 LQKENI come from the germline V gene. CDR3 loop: CASSPLRGSTDTQYF. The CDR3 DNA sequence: TGTGCCAGCTCACCACTGCGGGGTAGCACAGATACGCAGTATTTT.

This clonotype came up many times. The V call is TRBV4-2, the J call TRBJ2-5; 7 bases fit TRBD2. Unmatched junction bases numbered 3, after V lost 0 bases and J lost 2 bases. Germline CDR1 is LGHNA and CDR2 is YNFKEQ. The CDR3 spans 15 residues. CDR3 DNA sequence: TGTGCCAGCAGCCAAGATCCGGGACTACAAGAGACCCAGTACTTC. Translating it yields CASSQDPGLQETQYF.

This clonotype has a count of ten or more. The CDR3 bases are TGTGCCAGCAGTTTTATGACCCAAGAGACCCAGTACTTC. This encodes CASSFMTQETQYF. The genes are TRBV12-3 or TRBV12-4 and TRBJ2-5; the D is unclear. The CDR3 consists of 13 residues. Trimming left V 3 bases short and J 1 base short, with 6 bases between.